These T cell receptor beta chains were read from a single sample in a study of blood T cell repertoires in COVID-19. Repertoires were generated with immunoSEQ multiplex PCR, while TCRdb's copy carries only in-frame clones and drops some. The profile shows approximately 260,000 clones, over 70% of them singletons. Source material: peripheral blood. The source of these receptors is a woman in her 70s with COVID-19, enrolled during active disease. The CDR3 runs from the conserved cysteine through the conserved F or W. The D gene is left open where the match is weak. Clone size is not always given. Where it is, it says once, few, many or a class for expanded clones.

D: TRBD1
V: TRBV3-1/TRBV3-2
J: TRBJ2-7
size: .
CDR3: CASSHGQGDEQYF
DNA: TGTGCCAGCAGCCATGGACAGGGGGACGAGCAGTACTTC

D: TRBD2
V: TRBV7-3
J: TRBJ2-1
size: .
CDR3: CASSSLAGGYNEQFF
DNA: TGTGCCAGCAGCTCCCTAGCGGGAGGGTACAATGAGCAGTTCTTC

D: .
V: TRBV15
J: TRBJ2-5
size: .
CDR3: CATSRDRTEETQYF
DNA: TGTGCCACCAGCAGAGATCGGACAGAAGAGACCCAGTACTTC

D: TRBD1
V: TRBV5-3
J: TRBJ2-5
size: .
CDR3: CARSTTGEILGETQYF
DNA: TGTGCCAGAAGTACCACAGGGGAAATTCTGGGAGAGACCCAGTACTTC

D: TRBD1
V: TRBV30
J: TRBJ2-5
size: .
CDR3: CAWSVPGQGYRETQYF
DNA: TGTGCCTGGAGTGTTCCGGGACAGGGGTATAGAGAGACCCAGTACTTC

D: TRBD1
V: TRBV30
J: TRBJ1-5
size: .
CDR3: CAWSVQGTQPQHF
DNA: TGTGCCTGGAGTGTACAGGGGACTCAGCCCCAGCATTTT

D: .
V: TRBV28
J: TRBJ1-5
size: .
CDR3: CASSSGEHVQPQHF
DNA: TGTGCCAGCAGTTCCGGGGAACATGTTCAGCCCCAGCATTTT

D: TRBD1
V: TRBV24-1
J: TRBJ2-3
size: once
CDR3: CATSRTGDTDTQYF
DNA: TGTGCCACCAGTCGGACAGGTGACACAGATACGCAGTATTTT

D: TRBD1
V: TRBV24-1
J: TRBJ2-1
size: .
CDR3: CATSDPDRGKFF
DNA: TGTGCCACCAGTGACCCCGACAGGGGGAAGTTCTTC

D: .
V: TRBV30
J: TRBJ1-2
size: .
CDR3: CAWSVTNYGYTF
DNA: TGTGCCTGGAGTGTCACTAACTATGGCTACACCTTC

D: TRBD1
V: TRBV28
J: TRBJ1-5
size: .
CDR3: CASSLLVGTGYNQPQHF
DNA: TGTGCCAGCAGTTTATTGGTCGGGACAGGGTACAATCAGCCCCAGCATTTT

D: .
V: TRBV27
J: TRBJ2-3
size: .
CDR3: CASRGLRTDTQYF
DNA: TGTGCCAGCAGGGGACTCAGGACAGATACGCAGTATTTT

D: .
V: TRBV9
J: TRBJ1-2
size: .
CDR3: CASSVTTADYGYTF
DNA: TGTGCCAGCAGCGTAACAACCGCGGACTATGGCTACACCTTC

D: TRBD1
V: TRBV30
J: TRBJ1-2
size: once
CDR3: CAWSVTGGSGYTF
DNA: TGTGCCTGGAGTGTAACAGGGGGCAGTGGCTACACCTTC

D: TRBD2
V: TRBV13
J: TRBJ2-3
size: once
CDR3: CASSLAGLAITDTQYF
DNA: TGTGCCAGCAGCTTAGCGGGACTAGCAATCACAGATACGCAGTATTTT

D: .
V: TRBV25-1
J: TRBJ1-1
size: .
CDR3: CASSDPHGGYTEAFF
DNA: TGTGCCAGCAGTGATCCCCACGGGGGGTACACTGAAGCTTTCTTT

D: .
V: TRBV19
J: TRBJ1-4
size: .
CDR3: CASTPRDPTNEKLFF
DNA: TGTGCCAGTACGCCCAGGGATCCAACTAATGAAAAACTGTTTTTT

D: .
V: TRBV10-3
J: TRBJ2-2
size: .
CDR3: CAISETTGSTGELFF
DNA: TGTGCCATCAGTGAGACTACAGGGTCGACCGGGGAGCTGTTTTTT

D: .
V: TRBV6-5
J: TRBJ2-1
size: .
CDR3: CASSRTVNEQFF
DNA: TGTGCCAGCAGCCGGACAGTCAATGAGCAGTTCTTC

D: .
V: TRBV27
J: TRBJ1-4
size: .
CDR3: CASSLLAYGGARRTNEKLFF
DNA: TGTGCCAGCAGTTTATTGGCATATGGGGGGGCGCGTCGAACTAATGAAAAACTGTTTTTT

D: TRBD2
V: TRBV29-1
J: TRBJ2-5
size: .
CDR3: CSAGLAGGGYF
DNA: TGCAGCGCCGGACTAGCGGGAGGCGGGTACTTC

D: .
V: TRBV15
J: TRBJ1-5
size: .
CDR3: CATSRSRTGMQPQHF
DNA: TGTGCCACCAGCAGAAGTCGGACCGGGATGCAGCCCCAGCATTTT

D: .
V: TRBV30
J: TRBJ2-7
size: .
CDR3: CASSGGLIDEQYF
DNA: TGTGCCTCATCAGGGGGGCTGATCGACGAGCAGTACTTC

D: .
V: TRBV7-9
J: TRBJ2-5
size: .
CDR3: CASSLPRLVQTQYF
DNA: TGTGCCAGCAGCTTACCCCGACTAGTCCAGACCCAGTACTTC

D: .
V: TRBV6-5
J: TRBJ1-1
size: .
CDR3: CASSYSTLRTEAFF
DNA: TGTGCCAGCAGTTACTCAACCCTGCGGACTGAAGCTTTCTTT

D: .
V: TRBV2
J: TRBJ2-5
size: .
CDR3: CASRQGYETQYF
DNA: TGTGCCAGCAGGCAGGGGTATGAGACCCAGTACTTC

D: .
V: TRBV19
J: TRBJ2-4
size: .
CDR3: CASSISPGARAIQYF
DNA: TGTGCCAGTAGTATCTCCCCAGGGGCTCGGGCCATTCAGTACTTC

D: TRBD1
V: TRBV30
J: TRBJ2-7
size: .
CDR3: CAWSTGTGPEQYF
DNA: TGTGCCTGGAGTACCGGGACAGGACCCGAGCAGTACTTC

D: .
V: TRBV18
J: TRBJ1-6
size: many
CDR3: CASSPGYRDRHSPLHF
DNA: TGTGCCAGCTCACCGGGCTACAGGGATCGTCATTCACCCCTCCACTTT

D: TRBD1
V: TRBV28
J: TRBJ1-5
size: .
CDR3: CASSPRDRGLNQPQHF
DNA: TGTGCCAGCAGTCCCCGGGACAGGGGGCTGAATCAGCCCCAGCATTTT

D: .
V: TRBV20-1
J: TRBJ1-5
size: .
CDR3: CSASSSVGNQPQHF
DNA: TGCAGTGCTAGTAGTTCAGTGGGCAATCAGCCCCAGCATTTT

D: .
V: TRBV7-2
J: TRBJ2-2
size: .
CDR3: CASSLALPANTGELFF
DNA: TGTGCCAGCAGCTTAGCGCTTCCGGCGAACACCGGGGAGCTGTTTTTT

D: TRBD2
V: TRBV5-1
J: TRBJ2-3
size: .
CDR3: CASSLGRLAGVGNTQYF
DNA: TGCGCCAGCAGCTTGGGCCGACTAGCGGGAGTGGGAAATACGCAGTATTTT

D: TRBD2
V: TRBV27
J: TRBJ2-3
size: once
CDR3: CASSLSPGLSTDTQYF
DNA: TGTGCCAGCAGTCTATCCCCGGGACTAAGCACAGATACGCAGTATTTT

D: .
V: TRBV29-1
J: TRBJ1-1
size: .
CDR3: CSVESPNTEAFF
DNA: TGCAGCGTTGAGAGTCCTAACACTGAAGCTTTCTTT

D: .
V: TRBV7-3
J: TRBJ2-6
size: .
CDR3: CASSLHSGANVLTF
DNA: TGTGCCAGCAGCTTACACTCTGGGGCCAACGTCCTGACTTTC

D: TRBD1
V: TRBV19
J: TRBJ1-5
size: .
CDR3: CASRIWVDRGYQPQHF
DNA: TGTGCCAGTAGAATATGGGTGGACAGGGGGTATCAGCCCCAGCATTTT